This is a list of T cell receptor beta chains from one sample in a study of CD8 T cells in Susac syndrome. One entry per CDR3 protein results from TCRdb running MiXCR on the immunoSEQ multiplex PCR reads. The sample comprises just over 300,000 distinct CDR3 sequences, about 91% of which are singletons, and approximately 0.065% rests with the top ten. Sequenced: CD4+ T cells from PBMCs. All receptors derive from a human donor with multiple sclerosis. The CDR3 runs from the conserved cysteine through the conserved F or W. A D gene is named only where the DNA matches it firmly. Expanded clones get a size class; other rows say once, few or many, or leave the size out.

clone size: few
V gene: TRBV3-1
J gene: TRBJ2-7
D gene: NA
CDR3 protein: CASRDGAYEQYF

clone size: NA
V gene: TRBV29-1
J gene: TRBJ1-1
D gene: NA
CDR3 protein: CSAGRTALNTEAFF

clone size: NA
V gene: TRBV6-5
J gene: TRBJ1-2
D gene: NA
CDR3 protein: CASSYGAGANYGYTF

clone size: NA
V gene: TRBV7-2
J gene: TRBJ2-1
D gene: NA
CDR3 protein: CASSLAMGYNEQFF

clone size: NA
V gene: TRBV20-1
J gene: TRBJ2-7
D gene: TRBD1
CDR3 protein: CSAGGQTYLGSYEQYF

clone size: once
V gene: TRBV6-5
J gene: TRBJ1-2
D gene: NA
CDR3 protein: CASSPGGKPDYGYTF

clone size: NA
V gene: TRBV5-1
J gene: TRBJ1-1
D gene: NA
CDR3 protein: CASSLGQDSLNTEAFF

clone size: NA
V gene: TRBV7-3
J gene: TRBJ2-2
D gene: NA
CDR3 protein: CASSPQGLSNTGELFF

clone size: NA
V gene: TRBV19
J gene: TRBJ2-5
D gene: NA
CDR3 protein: CASSIGVRETQYF

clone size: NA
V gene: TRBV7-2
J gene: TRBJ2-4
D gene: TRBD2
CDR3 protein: CASSQGLAENIQYF

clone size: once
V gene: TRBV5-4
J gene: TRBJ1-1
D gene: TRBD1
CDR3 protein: CASSFLTGQSTEAFF

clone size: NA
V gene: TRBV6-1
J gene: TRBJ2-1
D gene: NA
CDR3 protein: CASSPAGRGWGEEQFF

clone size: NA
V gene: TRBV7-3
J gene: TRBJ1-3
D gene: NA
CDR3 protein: CASDRPVRGASGNTIYF

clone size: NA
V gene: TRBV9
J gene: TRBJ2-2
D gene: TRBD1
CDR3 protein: CASSVTAGTGKTGELFF

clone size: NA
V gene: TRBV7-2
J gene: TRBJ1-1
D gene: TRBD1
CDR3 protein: CASSPNPGQEAFF

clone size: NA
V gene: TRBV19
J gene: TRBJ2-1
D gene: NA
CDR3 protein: CASMEYNEQFF

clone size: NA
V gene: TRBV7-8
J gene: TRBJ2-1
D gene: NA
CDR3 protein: CASSPSFVGSSYNEQFF

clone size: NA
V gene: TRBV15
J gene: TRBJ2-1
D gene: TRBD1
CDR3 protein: CATTQGYNNEQFF

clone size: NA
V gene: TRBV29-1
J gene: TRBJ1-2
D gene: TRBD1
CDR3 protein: CSVPRTGGSYGYTF

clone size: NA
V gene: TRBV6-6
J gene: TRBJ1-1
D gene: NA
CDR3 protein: CASSSSTREAFF

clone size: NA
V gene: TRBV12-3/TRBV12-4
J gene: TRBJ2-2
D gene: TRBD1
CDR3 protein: CASSPRTGAGGELFF

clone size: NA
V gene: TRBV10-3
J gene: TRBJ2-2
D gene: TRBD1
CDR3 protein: CAGQALNTGELFF

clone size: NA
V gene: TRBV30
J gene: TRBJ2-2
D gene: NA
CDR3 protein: CAWRLRRRTGELFF

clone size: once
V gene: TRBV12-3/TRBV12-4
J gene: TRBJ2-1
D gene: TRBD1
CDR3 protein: CASSSSRRGRRYNEQFF

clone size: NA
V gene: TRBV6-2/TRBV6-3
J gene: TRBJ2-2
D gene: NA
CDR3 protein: CASSYAGFLGELFF

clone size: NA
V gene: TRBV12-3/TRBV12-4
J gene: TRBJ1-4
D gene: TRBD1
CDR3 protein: CASSPQQGANEKLFF

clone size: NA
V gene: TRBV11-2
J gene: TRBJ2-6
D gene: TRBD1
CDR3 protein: CASSLDMLQGRANVLTF

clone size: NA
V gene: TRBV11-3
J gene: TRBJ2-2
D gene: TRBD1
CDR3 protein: CASSVGQVNTGELFF

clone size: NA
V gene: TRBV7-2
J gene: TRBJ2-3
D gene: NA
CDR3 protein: CAGSTGTDTQYF

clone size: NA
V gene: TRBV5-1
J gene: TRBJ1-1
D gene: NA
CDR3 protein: CASSLARGMGTEAFF

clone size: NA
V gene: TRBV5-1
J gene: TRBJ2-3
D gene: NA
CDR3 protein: CASSLDRAPDTQYF

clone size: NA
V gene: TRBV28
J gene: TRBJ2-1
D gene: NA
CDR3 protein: CASSPIPGSRQFF

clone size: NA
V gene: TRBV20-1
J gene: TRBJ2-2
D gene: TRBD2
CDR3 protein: CSARRSGGTGELFF

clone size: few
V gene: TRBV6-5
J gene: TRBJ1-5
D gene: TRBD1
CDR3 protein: CASSYARDRGPDGSAQHF

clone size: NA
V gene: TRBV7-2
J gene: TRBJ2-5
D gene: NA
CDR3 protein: CASSLALSQETQYF

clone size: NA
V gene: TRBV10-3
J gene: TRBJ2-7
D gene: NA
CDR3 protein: CAISDTNYEQYF

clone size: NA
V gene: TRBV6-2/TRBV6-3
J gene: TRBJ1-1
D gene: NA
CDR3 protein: CASSYDRHSNTEAFF

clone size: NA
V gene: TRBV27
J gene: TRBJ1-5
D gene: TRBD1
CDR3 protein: CASSPGLGTGDQPQHF

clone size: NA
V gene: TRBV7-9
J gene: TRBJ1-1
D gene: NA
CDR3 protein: CASSHQNTEAFF

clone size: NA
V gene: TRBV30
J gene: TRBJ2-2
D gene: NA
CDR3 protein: CAWSVQRAGELFF

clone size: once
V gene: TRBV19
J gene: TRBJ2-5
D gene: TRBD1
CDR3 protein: CASSLRTGNIAETQYF

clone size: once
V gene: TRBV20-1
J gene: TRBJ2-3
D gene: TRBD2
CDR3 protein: CSTSGRTSGMGTDTQYF

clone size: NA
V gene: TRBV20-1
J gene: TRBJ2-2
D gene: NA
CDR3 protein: CSANHPPDLGTGELFF

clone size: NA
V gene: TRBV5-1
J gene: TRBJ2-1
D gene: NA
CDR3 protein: CASSFHQGQYNEQFF

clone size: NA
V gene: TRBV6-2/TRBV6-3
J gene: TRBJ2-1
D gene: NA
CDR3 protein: CASSYARGVYNEQFF

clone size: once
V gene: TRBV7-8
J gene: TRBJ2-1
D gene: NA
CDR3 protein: CASTLLRARNEQFF

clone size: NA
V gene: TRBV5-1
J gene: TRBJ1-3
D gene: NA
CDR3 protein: CASSLWGTGNTIYF

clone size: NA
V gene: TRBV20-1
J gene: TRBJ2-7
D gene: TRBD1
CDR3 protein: CSARDDRGRYEQYF

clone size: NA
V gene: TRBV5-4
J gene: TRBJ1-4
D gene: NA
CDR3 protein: CASKKQGAGEKLFF

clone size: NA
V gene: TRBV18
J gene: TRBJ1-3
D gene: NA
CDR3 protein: CASSHEVGRTSGNTIYF

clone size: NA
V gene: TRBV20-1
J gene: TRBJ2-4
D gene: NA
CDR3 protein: CSARHLAKNIQYF

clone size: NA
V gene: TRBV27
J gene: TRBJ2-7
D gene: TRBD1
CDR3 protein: CASSSTPGQGAYEQYF

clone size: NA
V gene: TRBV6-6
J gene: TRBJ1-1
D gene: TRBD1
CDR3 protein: CASRKGAPNTEAFF